A single sample is the source of the 27 T cell receptor beta chains below, sequenced in a study of circulating CD8 cells and anti-PD-1 response in melanoma. Live CD3+CD8+TCRalphabeta+ cells were sorted into four subsets by PD-1 and/or TIGIT. Using approximately 15 ng of total RNA, TCR libraries were made with the QIAseq Immune Repertoire TCR panel. MiXCR was run by TCRdb on the reads, yielding one entry per CDR3 protein. The table lists just over 400 distinct CDR3 sequences, under 9.5% of them singletons, with about 72% in the top ten. The starting material was CD8+ T cells from PBMCs, obtained at baseline or after one month of anti-PD-1 therapy (not recorded which). The receptor set was obtained from a human donor with melanoma.

This clonotype qualifies as medium-sized. This chain uses TRBV7-2 with TRBJ2-2; 9 nucleotides match TRBD1. The germline CDR1 and CDR2 sequences are SGHTA and FQGNSA. V was clipped by 6 bases and J by 3 bases; unmatched bases: 5. The CDR3 has 15 amino acids. CDR3 DNA: TGTGCCAGCAGTTTCGGGACAGGGTACACCGGGGAGCTGTTTTTT. Translating it yields CASSFGTGYTGELFF. The variable domain in full, with the rest retrieved from reference TRBV7-2 and TRBJ2-2, is GAGVSQSPSNKVTEKGKDVELRCDPISGHTALYWYRQSLGQGLEFLIYFQGNSAPDKSGLPSDRFSAERTGGSVSTLTIQRTQQEDSAVYLCASSFGTGYTGELFFGEGSRLTVL.

This clonotype is labeled large (0.1 to 1%). The chain combines TRBV27 with TRBJ1-5; D not certain. The CDR3 is made up of 14 amino acids. Trimming removed 4 bases from V and 1 base from J, with 8 bases in between. The germline V gene has CDR1 MNHEY and CDR2 SMNVEV (reference sequence). CDR3 nucleotides: TGTGCCAGCAGTTACACAAAGAGCAATCAGCCCCAGCATTTT. Protein sequence: CASSYTKSNQPQHF.

By proportion, this clonotype is hyperexpanded. The rearrangement uses TRBV7-2 and TRBJ2-3; D not certain. Trimming removed 1 base at V and 8 bases at J, with 7 bases between. Looked up from germline, CDR1 is SGHTA and CDR2 is FQGNSA. This CDR3 has 12 amino acids. For the CDR3, the DNA is TGTGCCAGCAGCTTAGACTTGGGTACGCAGTATTTT. Protein product: CASSLDLGTQYF.

This chain uses TRBV5-5 with TRBJ2-1; D might be TRBD2 (5 bases). CDR1 SGHKS and CDR2 YYEKEE come from the germline V gene (reference sequence). V gave up 1 base and J gave up 6 bases, with 17 bases separating them. The CDR3 is made up of 16 amino acids. The CDR3 bases are TGTGCCAGCAGCTTGACGACTACCCCGTCGGGCAATGAGCAGTTCTTC. Translating gives CASSLTTTPSGNEQFF.

By proportion, this clonotype is medium-sized. The V gene is TRBV2, the J gene TRBJ2-7; D not resolved. Germline V gene sequence: CDR1 SNHLY, CDR2 FYNNEI. V lost 4 bases, J lost 3 bases, and 28 bases lay in between. The CDR3 consists of 19 residues. CDR3 bases: TGTGCCAGCAGTGGGAACGTTCGTGGGCCGGCAAATGGGTTCTACGAGCAGTACTTC. Translated, it gives CASSGNVRGPANGFYEQYF.

This clonotype is labeled as medium-sized. V usage is TRBV19 and J usage is TRBJ1-4; the D is unclear. The germline V gene has CDR1 LNHDA and CDR2 SQIVND (reference sequence). This CDR3 has 13 amino acids. The germline V and J ends were trimmed by 5 bases and 8 bases, with 12 bases remaining between them. The CDR3 nucleotides are TGTGCCAGTAGTGTGGGGTCAGGCGAAAAACTGTTTTTT. Residues: CASSVGSGEKLFF. Drawing the rest from reference TRBV19 and TRBJ1-4, the complete variable domain is DGGITQSPKYLFRKEGQNVTLSCEQNLNHDAMYWYRQDPGQGLRLIYYSQIVNDFQKGDIAEGYSVSREKKESFPLTVTSAQKNPTAFYLCASSVGSGEKLFFGSGTQLSVL.

This clonotype is judged medium-sized (0.01 to 0.1%). The V gene is TRBV27, the J gene TRBJ2-7; maybe TRBD1 (5 bases). Deletions cut 3 bases from V and 3 bases from J, with 9 bases between. The CDR3 sequence is 13 residues long. Germline assignment: CDR1 MNHEY and CDR2 SMNVEV (reference sequence). The CDR3 region has the DNA TGTGCCAGCAGTTTGGGCAGGGTCTACGAGCAGTACTTC. It codes for CASSLGRVYEQYF.

By frequency in the sample, this clonotype is medium-sized. V is TRBV19 and J is TRBJ1-3; D call uncertain. This CDR3 has 17 residues. CDR1 and CDR2 (germline): LNHDA, SQIVND (reference sequence). V was pared by 2 bases and J by 0 bases, with 14 bases between. The CDR3 DNA sequence: TGTGCCAGTAGTATACTCCCCCCCCCTAGCTCTGGAAACACCATATATTTT. It translates to CASSILPPPSSGNTIYF.

This clonotype is deemed large. This chain's CDR3 is CASSEAIGNQPQHF. The CDR3 DNA follows: TGTGCCAGCAGTGAAGCGATTGGGAACCAGCCCCAGCATTTT. The V gene is TRBV2, the J gene TRBJ1-5; D uncertain. Germline V lookup: CDR1 SNHLY, CDR2 FYNNEI. CDR3 length equals 14 residues. The V and J ends lost 0 bases and 7 bases respectively, with 10 bases between them.

This clonotype is labeled as medium-sized. The rearrangement links TRBV25-1 to TRBJ2-7; no reliable D call. The germline V gene has CDR1 MGHDK and CDR2 SYGVNS. V was clipped by 3 bases and J by 3 bases, with 9 bases between them. The CDR3 has 13 amino acids. This CDR3 is CASSDINGYEQYF. The CDR3 DNA sequence: TGTGCCAGCAGTGATATTAACGGCTACGAGCAGTACTTC.

Notes on this clonotype: This may stem from a read error, because a much larger clone lies one nucleotide away. The chain uses TRBV19 and TRBJ1-2; possibly TRBD1 for D (5 bases). The CDR3 sequence is 14 residues long. Germline loops: CDR1 LNHDA, CDR2 SQIVND (reference sequence). V gave up 4 bases and J gave up 6 bases, with 15 bases separating them. For the CDR3, the DNA is TGTGCCAGTAGTACCCAGGGTTACCGTCATGGCTACACCTTC. Its protein product is CASSTQGYRHGYTF.

Within the sample, this clonotype is large. This sequence joins TRBV20-1 and TRBJ2-7, with 10 bases matching TRBD2. V gave up 2 bases and J gave up 0 bases; unmatched junction bases: 7. In germline, CDR1 is DFQATT, CDR2 SNEGSKA (reference sequence). CDR3 size: 16 residues. This chain's CDR3 is CSARNLAGVPSYEQYF. The CDR3 DNA follows: TGCAGTGCTAGAAATCTAGCGGGGGTCCCCTCCTACGAGCAGTACTTC.

By its share, this clonotype is large. The rearrangement links TRBV2 to TRBJ1-5, with D perhaps TRBD1 (6 bases). There are 17 residues in the CDR3. V lost 4 bases, J lost 4 bases, and 20 bases lay in between. Looked up from germline, CDR1 is SNHLY and CDR2 is FYNNEI. The CDR3 nucleotides are TGTGCCAGCAGTGTTACCTGGGGGGACACCTTAAATCAGCCCCAGCATTTT. It is translated as CASSVTWGDTLNQPQHF.

This clonotype rates as large. J is TRBJ2-7 and V is TRBV21-1; TRBD2, as called in the table, went unchecked against the DNA. TRBV21-1 is described as a pseudogene. CDR3 length equals 18 residues. Here the CDR3 reads CASSTAASGGGSSYEQYF. CDR3 nucleotide sequence: TGTGCCAGCAGCACAGCGGCTAGCGGGGGGGGCTCCTCCTACGAGCAGTACTTC.

In this sample, this clonotype turned up a few times. A much larger clone differs by one base, so this may be a read error. V and J are TRBV7-2 and TRBJ2-1; no clear D. The CDR3 extends over 14 amino acids. Germline-derived CDR1 and CDR2 are SGHTA and FQGNSA. The CDR3 DNA reads as TGTGCCAGCAGCTTAAGCCCGAGGTACAATGAGCACTTCTTC. As protein: CASSLSPRYNEHFF.

In this sample, this clonotype is large. The chain joins TRBV21-1 to TRBJ2-7; TRBD1, the table's D call, lacks a check against the DNA. TRBV21-1 is a known pseudogene. This CDR3 is 16 amino acids long. Written as DNA, the CDR3 is TGTGCCAGCAGCAAGCCTCGAACCAGGACATGCTACGAGCAGTACTTC. Its translation: CASSKPRTRTCYEQYF.

The sample holds a few counts of this clonotype. V is TRBV29-1 and J is TRBJ2-1, with a weak D call TRBD2 (6 bases). CDR1 SQVTM and CDR2 ANQGSEA come from the germline V gene. V was cut by 7 bases and J by 2 bases, with 9 bases left in between. The CDR3 spans 12 residues. CDR3 bases: TGCAGCGCGTCGGGGGCCTACAATGAGCAGTTCTTC. It codes for CSASGAYNEQFF.

This clonotype is classed as hyperexpanded. CDR3 sequence (DNA): TGTGCCAGCAGCCAAAGCGGCCCAGGGCGTTTTATGAACACTGAAGCTTTCTTT. This codes for CASSQSGPGRFMNTEAFF. The J gene is TRBJ1-1, the V gene TRBV7-2; a weak D match, TRBD1 (5 bases). The V end lost 5 bases, the J end lost 0 bases, and 22 bases lay between the germline ends. This CDR3 is built from 18 residues. In germline, CDR1 is SGHTA, CDR2 FQGNSA.

In this sample, this clonotype is medium-sized. The genes are TRBV27 and TRBJ2-5; 8 bases align to TRBD1. CDR1 is MNHEY, CDR2 SMNVEV, per germline (reference sequence). CDR3 size: 15 residues. Trimming took 3 bases from V and 5 from J; bases not matched to a gene: 8. CDR3 DNA sequence: TGTGCCAGCAGTTTTGGACAGGGTATTCGGGAGACCCAGTACTTC. The encoded protein is CASSFGQGIRETQYF.

Concerning this clonotype: The junction departs from the called germline gene at one end, perhaps through a read error. This chain uses TRBV5-6 with TRBJ2-2; D is perhaps TRBD2 (5 bases). The CDR3 is 16 residues long. CDR1 is SGHDT, CDR2 YYEEEE, per germline. The CDR3 bases are TGCGCCAGCAATGCTCCGGGAAAGGGCTCTCCCGGGGAGCTGTTTTTT. Residues: CASNAPGKGSPGELFF.

A few counts support this clonotype. A much larger clone lies a single base off, so this may be a read error. The chain employs TRBV11-2 and TRBJ2-1; 9 nucleotides match TRBD1. Germline V gives CDR1 SGHAT, CDR2 FQNNGV. This CDR3 has 13 residues. The CDR3 sequence: CASRTGGYSEQFF. CDR3 DNA: TGTGCCAGCAGGACAGGGGGATACAGTGAGCAGTTCTTC. Full variable domain (missing parts from reference TRBV11-2 and TRBJ2-1): EAGVAQSPRYKIIEKRQSVAFWCNPISGHATLYWYQQILGQGPKLLIQFQNNGVVDDSQLPKDRFSAERLKGVDSTLKIQPAKLEDSAVYLCASRTGGYSEQFFGPGTRLTVL.

By share, this clonotype ranks as medium-sized (0.01 to 0.1%). V is TRBV10-3 and J is TRBJ2-5; possible D gene TRBD1, 6 bases. The CDR3 has 14 residues. From germline, CDR1 is ENHRY and CDR2 SYGVKD. Trimming removed 2 bases at V and 3 bases at J, with 10 bases between. The CDR3 loop is CAISEQGKKETQYF. DNA for the CDR3: TGTGCCATCAGTGAGCAGGGGAAAAAAGAGACCCAGTACTTC.

The rearrangement links TRBV6-1 to TRBJ2-1, with D tentatively TRBD2 (7 bases). The length of the CDR3 is 14 residues. Germline V gives CDR1 MNHNS, CDR2 SASEGT. The V and J ends lost 8 bases and 2 bases respectively, with 13 bases between them. The CDR3 here is CASGGGDTYNEQFF. DNA of the CDR3: TGTGCCAGCGGTGGGGGGGACACCTACAATGAGCAGTTCTTC.

This clonotype counts as medium-sized. This chain uses TRBV4-3 with TRBJ1-2; 8 bases are shared with TRBD1. Trimming at V came to 1 base and at J to 8 bases, leaving 9 bases not matched to a gene. The CDR3 contains 15 residues. Germline V gene data show CDR1 as LGHNA and CDR2 as YSLEER. CDR3 sequence: CASSQGSTGASGYTF. The CDR3 DNA is TGCGCCAGCAGCCAAGGATCGACAGGGGCGTCGGGCTACACCTTC.

A few counts support this clonotype. V usage is TRBV19 and J usage is TRBJ1-2, with D uncertain. CDR3 size: 14 residues. Trimming removed 3 bases from V and 0 bases from J, with 8 bases in between. Germline lookup yields CDR1 LNHDA and CDR2 SQIVND (reference sequence). The CDR3 DNA reads TGTGCCAGTAGTATTGGAGTCACTAACTATGGCTACACCTTC. Its translation is CASSIGVTNYGYTF.

By proportion, this clonotype is large. The V call is TRBV19, the J call TRBJ2-1, with D unclear. Germline CDR1 and CDR2: LNHDA and SQIVND (reference sequence). Trimming removed 1 base at V and 7 bases at J, with 5 bases between. The CDR3 consists of 12 residues. The CDR3 here is CASSIARNEQFF. The DNA of the CDR3 is TGTGCCAGTAGTATAGCGAGAAATGAGCAGTTCTTC.

In its sample, this clonotype is medium-sized. The CDR3 bases are TGTGCCAGCAGCTCCAGGACTAGCGGGGTCCGCAATGAGCAGTTCTTC. Its translation is CASSSRTSGVRNEQFF. This chain connects TRBV9 to TRBJ2-1; 12 bases align to TRBD2. The CDR3 extends over 16 amino acids. V was pared by 4 bases and J by 6 bases, with 8 bases of the junction left unmatched. Per germline, CDR1 SGDLS and CDR2 YYNGEE.